This passage covers 21 T cell receptor beta chains from one sample sequenced in a study of cytomegalovirus exposure and HLA in healthy donors (dated by TCRdb to the late 2010s). Libraries were constructed by the immunoSEQ multiplex PCR assay. For the multiplex PCR, a mixture combining 60 forward primers for TCR Vbeta segments and 13 reverse primers for TCR Jbeta segments was used. TCRdb retrieved this table from immuneACCESS and kept in-frame rearrangements only. Not all clones are present; in checked studies, unresolved V genes account for under half, and no reason is known for the remainder. This sample gives approximately 160,000 clones in total; roughly 84% of them show up just once. The ten top clones hold 1.5% of the sample. Sequencing input: PBMCs. Receptors were obtained from a male donor in good health and CMV-seronegative.

With respect to this clone: The junction departs from the called germline gene at one end, perhaps through a read error. This chain links TRBV7-9 with TRBJ2-7; TRBD1 matches 8 bases. Germline V lookup: CDR1 SEHNR, CDR2 FQNEAQ (reference sequence). The CDR3 has 16 amino acids. Written as DNA, the CDR3 is TGTTCCAGCAGCTTATTTTCGGGACAGGTTGGTTACGAGCAGTACTTC. This translates into CSSSLFSGQVGYEQYF.

V usage is TRBV5-4 and J usage is TRBJ2-7, with D maybe TRBD1 (6 bases). V was trimmed by 4 bases and J by 6 bases, leaving 17 bases between them. Germline-derived CDR1 and CDR2 are SGHNT and YYREEE (reference sequence). This CDR3 has 14 residues. The CDR3 loop is CASSQKVAGAEQYF. The CDR3 DNA reads TGTGCCAGCAGCCAGAAGGTGGCAGGGGCCGAGCAGTACTTC.

V and J are TRBV7-6 and TRBJ2-5, with D possibly TRBD2 on 6 matching bases. The V and J ends lost 1 base and 1 base respectively, with 10 bases between them. The CDR3 spans 15 residues. Germline values: CDR1 SGHVS, CDR2 FNYEAQ. The CDR3 coding sequence is TGTGCCAGCAGCTTAGGCGCGGGACCCCAAGAGACCCAGTACTTC. Translation gives CASSLGAGPQETQYF.

This chain links TRBV28 with TRBJ1-2; no clear D. This CDR3 contains 14 residues. The ends were cut back, 1 base at V and 2 bases at J, with 8 bases in the middle. CDR1 is MDHEN and CDR2 is SYDVKM in the germline V gene. The CDR3 loop is CASSLYTENYGYTF. As DNA, the CDR3 is TGTGCCAGCAGTTTATATACAGAAAACTATGGCTACACCTTC.

J is TRBJ2-7 and V is TRBV6-1, with D hard to call. Germline lookup yields CDR1 MNHNS and CDR2 SASEGT. V was shortened by 3 bases and J by 0 bases, with 3 bases between the two germline ends. The CDR3 is 12 amino acids. CDR3 bases: TGTGCCAGCAGTGACGTCTCCTACGAGCAGTACTTC. This codes for CASSDVSYEQYF.

A word on this clone: The junction does not match germline at one end; this may be a read error. The CDR3 DNA reads TGTTCCAGCACTGGGGCACGCTCTGGCGAGCAGTACTTC. Amino acids: CSSTGARSGEQYF. The gene calls are TRBV7-9 and TRBJ2-7, with a possible D match to TRBD1 (5 bases). Germline V CDR1 and CDR2: SEHNR, FQNEAQ (reference sequence). This CDR3 contains 13 residues.

The chain links TRBV11-3 to TRBJ2-2; the D is unclear. Germline CDR1 SGHNT, CDR2 YENEEA. V was trimmed by 0 bases and J by 3 bases, leaving 8 bases between them. CDR3 length: 15 amino acids. The CDR3, as DNA: TGTGCCAGCAGCTTAGATATAGTAGACACCGGGGAGCTGTTTTTT. This sequence encodes CASSLDIVDTGELFF.

V gene TRBV7-3 combines with J gene TRBJ2-1, with no clear D. V shed 4 bases and J shed 5 bases, with 9 bases lying between them. CDR1 SGHTA and CDR2 FQGTGA come from the germline V gene. The CDR3 runs to 13 residues. The CDR3 spells CASSSLANNEQFF. The CDR3 nucleotides are TGTGCCAGCAGCTCCCTCGCTAACAATGAGCAGTTCTTC. The variable domain in full, completed from reference TRBV7-3 and TRBJ2-1, reads GAGVSQTPSNKVTEKGKYVELRCDPISGHTALYWYRQSLGQGPEFLIYFQGTGAADDSGLPNDRFFAVRPEGSVSTLKIQRTERGDSAVYLCASSSLANNEQFFGPGTRLTVL.

The chain employs TRBV5-1 and TRBJ2-4; a weak D match, TRBD2 (5 bases). Trimming cost V 5 bases and J 1 base, with 13 bases left between them. The CDR3 is 15 amino acids. Germline CDR1 is SGHRS and CDR2 is YFSETQ. The CDR3, as DNA: TGCGCCAGCAGTTCCCTCGGGGTGGCCAAAAACATTCAGTACTTC. Translating it yields CASSSLGVAKNIQYF. Full variable domain (remainder filled in from reference TRBV5-1 and TRBJ2-4): KAGVTQTPRYLIKTRGQQVTLSCSPISGHRSVSWYQQTPGQGLQFLFEYFSETQRNKGNFPGRFSGRQFSNSRSEMNVSTLELGDSALYLCASSSLGVAKNIQYFGAGTRLSVL.

This chain joins TRBV2 and TRBJ2-7, with D possibly matching TRBD2 (5 bases). Trimming stripped 9 bases from V and 2 bases from J, with 32 bases between. The CDR3 sequence is 19 residues long. The germline V gene has CDR1 SNHLY and CDR2 FYNNEI. CDR3 coding DNA: TGTGCCAGTACTCGGGCTCCGTCCGGACTCGGAGGCGGAACCTACGAGCAGTACTTC. This gives the protein CASTRAPSGLGGGTYEQYF.

The J gene is TRBJ2-5, the V gene TRBV1; the tabulated D call, TRBD2, remains unverified against the DNA. TRBV1 corresponds to a pseudogene. The CDR3 is 17 amino acids. This CDR3 reads CTSSPSGSGATQETQYF. The CDR3 coding sequence is TGCACCAGCAGCCCAAGCGGTAGCGGGGCGACACAAGAGACCCAGTACTTC.

This rearrangement joins TRBV2 to TRBJ1-6; D is uncertain. CDR1 and CDR2 (germline): SNHLY, FYNNEI. V lost 5 bases to trimming and J lost 9 bases, with 5 bases between them. This CDR3 is built from 11 residues. CDR3 in amino acids: CASSLSSPLHF. In nucleotides, the CDR3 is TGTGCCAGCAGTCTTTCTTCACCCCTCCACTTT.

The chain couples TRBV27 to TRBJ1-2; no clear D gene. Trimming removed 0 bases from V and 5 bases from J, with 7 bases in between. This CDR3 contains 13 residues. The germline V gene has CDR1 MNHEY and CDR2 SMNVEV (reference sequence). This CDR3 reads CASSLSKTYGYTF. The CDR3 DNA sequence: TGTGCCAGCAGTTTATCCAAGACATATGGCTACACCTTC.

This clone has only a few counts. Here the CDR3 DNA reads TGTGCCAGCAGCGTAGGGACGGACTCTGGCTCGCGTGGTACGCAGTATTTT. As protein: CASSVGTDSGSRGTQYF. The genes are TRBV9 and TRBJ2-3; tentative D call: TRBD2 (5 bases). V was clipped by 0 bases and J by 8 bases, with 22 bases between them. From germline, CDR1 is SGDLS and CDR2 YYNGEE. The CDR3 contains 17 residues.

The rearrangement uses TRBV28 and TRBJ2-7; D ambiguous. CDR1 and CDR2 (germline): MDHEN, SYDVKM. V shed 7 bases and J shed 3 bases, with 10 bases lying between them. The CDR3 runs to 12 residues. Written as DNA, the CDR3 is TGTGCCAGCAATGAGCGTCTCTACGAGCAGTACTTC. It encodes CASNERLYEQYF. Combining the CDR3 with reference TRBV28 and TRBJ2-7 gives the whole variable domain DVKVTQSSRYLVKRTGEKVFLECVQDMDHENMFWYRQDPGLGLRLIYFSYDVKMKEKGDIPEGYSVSREKKERFSLILESASTNQTSMYLCASNERLYEQYFGPGTRLTVT.

V is TRBV28 and J is TRBJ1-1; 12 nucleotides line up with TRBD1. The CDR3 length is 17 residues. Trimming removed 5 bases from V and 2 bases from J; junction bases left unmatched: 9. The germline V gene has CDR1 MDHEN and CDR2 SYDVKM. The CDR3 DNA sequence: TGTGCCAGCAGTCTCACCGGGACAGGGGGCGTCAACACTGAAGCTTTCTTT. As protein: CASSLTGTGGVNTEAFF.

This rearrangement joins TRBV4-1 to TRBJ1-3; no clear D. The CDR3 length is 16 residues. From germline, CDR1 is MGHRA and CDR2 YSYEKL. Deletions cut 1 base from V and 0 bases from J, with 10 bases between. The CDR3 spells CASSQVRSGSGNTIYF. CDR3 nucleotide sequence: TGCGCCAGCAGCCAAGTTCGTTCGGGCTCTGGAAACACCATATATTTT.

V gene TRBV28 combines with J gene TRBJ2-5, with D tentatively TRBD2 (6 bases). Gene TRBJ2-7 matches the end of the DNA better, so the J call may be wrong. Looked up from germline, CDR1 is MDHEN and CDR2 is SYDVKM. The CDR3 covers 15 residues. This CDR3 is CASSRGGIPDYEQYF. CDR3 nucleotide sequence: TGTGCCAGCAGCCGGGGAGGCATACCAGACTACGAGCAGTACTTC.

By proportion, this clone is medium-sized. In nucleotides, the CDR3 is TGTGCCAGCAGCTTAGACACTAACTATGGCTACACCTTC. Its translation: CASSLDTNYGYTF. The V and J genes are TRBV7-6 and TRBJ1-2, with unresolved D. There are 13 residues in the CDR3. The ends were cut back, 1 base at V and 0 bases at J, with 3 bases in the middle. Looked up from germline, CDR1 is SGHVS and CDR2 is FNYEAQ.

V is TRBV6-1 and J is TRBJ1-2, with 7 bases lining up with TRBD1. Germline assignment: CDR1 MNHNS and CDR2 SASEGT. CDR3 size: 13 residues. J lost 0 bases, V lost 8 bases, and 3 bases had no gene match. Written as DNA, the CDR3 is TGTGCCAGCGAGGGACAGCCTAACTATGGCTACACCTTC. This codes for CASEGQPNYGYTF.

The chain combines TRBV19 with TRBJ2-7, with a possible D match to TRBD2 (6 bases). The CDR3 length is 14 residues. Germline values: CDR1 LNHDA, CDR2 SQIVND (reference sequence). Trimming removed 5 bases at V and 1 base at J, with 12 bases between. The CDR3, as DNA: TGTGCCAGTAGTCGGGAGACAGCGTCCTACGAGCAGTACTTC. This sequence encodes CASSRETASYEQYF.